This entry lists 3 T cell receptor beta chains sequenced from one sample in a study of blood T cell repertoires in COVID-19. The protocol was immunoSEQ multiplex PCR, while the TCRdb copy is restricted to in-frame clones and leaves out a portion. Among approximately 310,000 clones listed, 89% were seen once. Specimen: PBMCs or T cells enriched from blood (not recorded which). The receptors were sampled from a man aged 60 to 69 who had recovered from COVID-19.

CDR3 DNA: TGTGCCAGCAGTGAACAGGGGTCTAACTATGGCTACACCTTC. It translates to CASSEQGSNYGYTF. This chain links TRBV2 with TRBJ1-2; a weak D match, TRBD1 (6 bases). The CDR3 has 14 amino acids. V shed 2 bases and J shed 0 bases, with 7 bases lying between them. The germline CDR1 and CDR2 sequences are SNHLY and FYNNEI.

The genes are TRBV7-5 and TRBJ2-7; the table's TRBD2 call for D was not verified on the DNA. TRBV7-5 is a recognized pseudogene. CDR3 length equals 19 residues. The CDR3 is CARSSMSKKGGDPSYEQYF. The CDR3 DNA sequence: TGTGCCAGAAGCTCGATGTCCAAAAAGGGGGGGGATCCTTCCTACGAGCAGTACTTC.

CDR3 sequence (DNA): TGTGCCAGCAGCGTAGGGACAGGGGCCGGGGAGCTGTTTTTT. Translation: CASSVGTGAGELFF. This chain uses TRBV9 with TRBJ2-2, with 9 bases lining up with TRBD1. The CDR3 has 14 amino acids. Germline V gene lookup returns CDR1 SGDLS and CDR2 YYNGEE. The J segment lost 6 bases and the V segment lost 0 bases, leaving 0 bases of the junction unmatched.